This entry features one TCR beta chain sequence. The sample is drawn from a study of blood T cell repertoires in COVID-19. About the study: The study drew acute and convalescent COVID-19 samples from the United States, Italy and Spain. Sources were T cells, B-cell-depleted T cells, or PBMCs; the material itself was cDNA or gDNA.

Authors' methods: Reference gene primers were amplified, and this amplification served to estimate nucleated cell counts. Some clones are missing from TCRdb's copy, which holds only in-frame ones; the method was immunoSEQ multiplex PCR. That table is the source of V, J and clone size, and D and trimming were worked out from the DNA. The sample consists of around 260,000 clones, approximately 91% of them appearing once. The germline V gene encodes CDR1 LNHDA and CDR2 SQIVND (reference sequence). V gave up 5 bases and J gave up 7 bases, with 18 bases separating them. This CDR3 comprises 15 residues. Seattle cases were enrolled at active infection and followed longitudinally.

This clonotype was sampled from a person under 35 with COVID-19, enrolled during active disease. This chain uses TRBV19 with TRBJ2-1; maybe TRBD2 (6 bases). The sequenced sample was peripheral blood. For the CDR3, the DNA is TGTGCCAGTAGTCTCGGAGGAGGGGTAAGGAATGAGCAGTTCTTC. Translated, it gives CASSLGGGVRNEQFF.